This T cell receptor beta chain was observed in a study of blood T cell repertoires in COVID-19. Turning to the study itself: Acute and convalescent COVID-19 specimens originated in the United States, Italy and Spain.

The sample holds a few counts of this clone. Assay used: immunoSEQ multiplex PCR; TCRdb lists only in-frame clones, some missing. Among approximately 350,000 clones listed, around four fifths were seen once. CDR1 and CDR2 (germline): SGHRS, YFSETQ. The length of the CDR3 is 14 residues. Trimming took off 0 bases at V and 3 bases at J, with 7 bases between the two ends. The receptor comes from a man under 40 with active or convalescent COVID-19. Sample: peripheral blood. The gene calls are TRBV5-1 and TRBJ2-1; possible D gene TRBD1, 5 bases. The CDR3 is CASSLGQYYNEQFF. The CDR3 DNA reads as TGCGCCAGCAGCTTGGGACAGTACTACAATGAGCAGTTCTTC.